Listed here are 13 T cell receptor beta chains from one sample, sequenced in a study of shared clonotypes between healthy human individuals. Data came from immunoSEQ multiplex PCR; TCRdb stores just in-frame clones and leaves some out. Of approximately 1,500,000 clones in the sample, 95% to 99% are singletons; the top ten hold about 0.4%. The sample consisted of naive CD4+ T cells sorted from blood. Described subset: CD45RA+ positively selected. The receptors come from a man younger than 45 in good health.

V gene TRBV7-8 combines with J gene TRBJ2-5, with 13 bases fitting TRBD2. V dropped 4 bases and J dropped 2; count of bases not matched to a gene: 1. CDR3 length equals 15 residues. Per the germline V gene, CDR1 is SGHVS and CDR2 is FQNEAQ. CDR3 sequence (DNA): TGTGCCAGCAGCTCGGGACTAGCGGGACAAGAGACCCAGTACTTC. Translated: CASSSGLAGQETQYF.

The CDR3 bases are TGTGCCAGCAGCTTAGGGACTAGCGGGAGTTCGAGCCGAGAGACCCAGTACTTC. This codes for CASSLGTSGSSSRETQYF. This rearrangement joins TRBV7-2 to TRBJ2-5; 13 bases map to TRBD2. This CDR3 comprises 18 residues. CDR1 and CDR2 from the germline V gene are SGHTA and FQGNSA. J lost 4 bases, V lost 1 base, and 9 bases had no gene match.

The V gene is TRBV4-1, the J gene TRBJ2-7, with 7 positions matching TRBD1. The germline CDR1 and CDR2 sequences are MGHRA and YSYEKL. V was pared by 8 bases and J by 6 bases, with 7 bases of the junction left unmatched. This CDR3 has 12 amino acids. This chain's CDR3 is CASADRQSEQYF. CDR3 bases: TGCGCCAGCGCGGACAGGCAAAGCGAGCAGTACTTC.

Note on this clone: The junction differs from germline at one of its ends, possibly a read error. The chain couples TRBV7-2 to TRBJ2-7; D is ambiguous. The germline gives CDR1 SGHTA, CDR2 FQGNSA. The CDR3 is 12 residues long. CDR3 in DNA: TGTGCCAGCAGCTTAGAACGGCGAAGAGTGTTCTTC. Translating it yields CASSLERRRVFF. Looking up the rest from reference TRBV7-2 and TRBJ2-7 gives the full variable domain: GAGVSQSPSNKVTEKGKDVELRCDPISGHTALYWYRQSLGQGLEFLIYFQGNSAPDKSGLPSDRFSAERTGGSVSTLTIQRTQQEDSAVYLCASSLERRRVFFGPGTRLTVT.

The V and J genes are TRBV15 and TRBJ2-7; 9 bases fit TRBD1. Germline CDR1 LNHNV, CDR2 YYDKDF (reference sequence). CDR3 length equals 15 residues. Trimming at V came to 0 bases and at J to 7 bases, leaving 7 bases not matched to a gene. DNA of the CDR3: TGTGCCACCAGCAGAGAATCACAGGGGGCCGGGGAGCAGTACTTC. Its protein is CATSRESQGAGEQYF. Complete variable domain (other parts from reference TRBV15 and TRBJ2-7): DAMVIQNPRYQVTQFGKPVTLSCSQTLNHNVMYWYQQKSSQAPKLLFHYYDKDFNNEADTPDNFQSRRPNTSFCFLDIRSPGLGDTAMYLCATSRESQGAGEQYFGPGTRLTVT.

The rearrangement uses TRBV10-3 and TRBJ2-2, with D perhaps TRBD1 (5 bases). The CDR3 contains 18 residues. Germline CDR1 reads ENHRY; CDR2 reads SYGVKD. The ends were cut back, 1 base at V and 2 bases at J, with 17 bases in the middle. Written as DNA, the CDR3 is TGTGCCATCAGTGAGTGGCAGGGAACCAGCGACAACACCGGGGAGCTGTTTTTT. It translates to CAISEWQGTSDNTGELFF.

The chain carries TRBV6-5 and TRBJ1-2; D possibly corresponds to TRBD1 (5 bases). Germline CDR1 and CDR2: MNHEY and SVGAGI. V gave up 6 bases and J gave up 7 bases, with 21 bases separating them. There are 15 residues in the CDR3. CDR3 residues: CASSPPLGRPGGYTF. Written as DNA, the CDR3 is TGTGCCAGCAGCCCCCCCCTGGGGCGACCAGGTGGCTACACCTTC.

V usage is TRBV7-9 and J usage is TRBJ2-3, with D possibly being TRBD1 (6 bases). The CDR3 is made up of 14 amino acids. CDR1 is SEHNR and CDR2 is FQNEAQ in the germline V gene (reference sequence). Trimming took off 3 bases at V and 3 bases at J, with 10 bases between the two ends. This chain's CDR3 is CASSFSQGTDTQYF. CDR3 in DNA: TGTGCCAGCAGCTTCTCTCAGGGGACAGATACGCAGTATTTT.

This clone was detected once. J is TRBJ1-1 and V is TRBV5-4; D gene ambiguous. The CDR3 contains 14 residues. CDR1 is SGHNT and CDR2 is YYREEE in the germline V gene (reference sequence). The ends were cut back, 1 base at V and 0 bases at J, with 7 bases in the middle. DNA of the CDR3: TGTGCCAGCAGCTTGAAGGTAGTGAACACTGAAGCTTTCTTT. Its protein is CASSLKVVNTEAFF.

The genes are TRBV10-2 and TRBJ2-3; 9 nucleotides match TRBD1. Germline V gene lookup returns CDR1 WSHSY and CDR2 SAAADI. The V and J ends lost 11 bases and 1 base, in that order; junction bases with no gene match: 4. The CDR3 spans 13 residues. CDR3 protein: CAARTGGTDTQYF. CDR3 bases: TGCGCCGCACGGACAGGGGGCACAGATACGCAGTATTTT.

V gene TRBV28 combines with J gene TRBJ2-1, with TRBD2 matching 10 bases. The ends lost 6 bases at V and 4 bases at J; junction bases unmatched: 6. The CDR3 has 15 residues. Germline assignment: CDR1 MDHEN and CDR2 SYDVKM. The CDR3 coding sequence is TGTGCCAGCAGCTCTAGCGGGAGTGGATACAATGAGCAGTTCTTC. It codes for CASSSSGSGYNEQFF.

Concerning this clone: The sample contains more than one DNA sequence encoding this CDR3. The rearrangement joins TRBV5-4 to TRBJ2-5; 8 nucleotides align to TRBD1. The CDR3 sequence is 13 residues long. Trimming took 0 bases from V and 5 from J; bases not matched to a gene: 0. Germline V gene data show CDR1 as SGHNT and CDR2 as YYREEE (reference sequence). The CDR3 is CASSLGQGETQYF. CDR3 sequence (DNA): TGTGCCAGCAGCTTGGGACAGGGGGAGACCCAGTACTTC.

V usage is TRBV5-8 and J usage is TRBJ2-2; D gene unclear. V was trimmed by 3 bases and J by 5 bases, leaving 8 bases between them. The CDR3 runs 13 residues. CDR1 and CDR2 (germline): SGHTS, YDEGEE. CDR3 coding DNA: TGTGCCAGCAGCTCTCGCCCGACCGGGGAGCTGTTTTTT. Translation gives CASSSRPTGELFF.